The next 16 T cell receptor beta chains were all read from a single sample in a study of blood T cell repertoires in COVID-19. Measured with immunoSEQ multiplex PCR; TCRdb has only the in-frame clones, and not every one. The sample comprises roughly 380,000 clones, roughly 80% of which are singletons, and roughly 1.1% rests with the top ten. What was sequenced was peripheral blood. The source of these receptors is a human donor with acute or convalescent COVID-19. The donor label of this sample is uncertain.

This clone was seen once. The chain recombines TRBV30 with TRBJ1-2, with 9 bases matching TRBD1. The CDR3 runs 14 residues. Per the germline V gene, CDR1 is GTSNPN and CDR2 is SVGIG (reference sequence). V was clipped by 8 bases and J by 5 bases; unmatched bases: 12. CDR3 nucleotides: TGTGCCCTAGAGGGACAGGGAGCCCTTTATGGCTACACCTTC. It yields the protein CALEGQGALYGYTF.

V is TRBV9 and J is TRBJ1-1; D remains unclear. The length of the CDR3 is 17 residues. The germline V and J ends were trimmed by 2 bases and 12 bases, with 29 bases remaining between them. CDR1 is SGDLS and CDR2 is YYNGEE in the germline V gene. Written as DNA, the CDR3 is TGTGCCAGCAGCGTGGCCGGGCCGGCCGCCCAGAAGTGGGAGACTTTCTTT. Protein product: CASSVAGPAAQKWETFF.

V and J are TRBV2 and TRBJ1-5; D call uncertain. In germline, CDR1 is SNHLY, CDR2 FYNNEI. The CDR3 extends over 15 amino acids. V lost 2 bases to trimming and J lost 4 bases, with 12 bases between them. CDR3 bases: TGTGCCAGCAGTGAATCTGACCTCGGGAATCAGCCCCAGCATTTT. It encodes CASSESDLGNQPQHF.

The sample holds one count of this clone. The chain employs TRBV7-9 and TRBJ2-3, with 10 bases that match TRBD2. The CDR3 runs 16 residues. V trimming: 1 base; J trimming: 6 bases; junction bases outside the gene matches: 7. Germline values: CDR1 SEHNR, CDR2 FQNEAQ (reference sequence). In DNA, the CDR3 is TGTGCCAGCAGCTTAGTTGGACTAGCGGAGAGGGATACGCAGTATTTT. Its protein is CASSLVGLAERDTQYF.

The chain recombines TRBV9 with TRBJ1-4; D might be TRBD1 (5 bases). CDR1 is SGDLS, CDR2 YYNGEE, per germline. V was shortened by 3 bases and J by 3 bases, with 12 bases between the two germline ends. The CDR3 runs 15 residues. CDR3 in amino acids: CASSGDSSANEKLFF. The CDR3 region has the DNA TGTGCCAGCAGCGGCGACAGCTCGGCTAATGAAAAACTGTTTTTT.

The chain is built from TRBV7-6 and TRBJ1-1; 9 bases fit TRBD1. Per germline, CDR1 SGHVS and CDR2 FNYEAQ. V shed 5 bases, J shed 2 bases, and the junction held 6 bases outside the gene matches. There are 15 residues in the CDR3. CDR3 in amino acids: CASSKPQGANTEAFF. DNA of the CDR3: TGTGCCAGCAGCAAACCACAGGGGGCTAACACTGAAGCTTTCTTT.

The V gene is TRBV30, the J gene TRBJ2-2; TRBD2 agrees at 10 bases. V lost 4 bases, J lost 7 bases, and 9 bases stayed unmatched. CDR3 length: 15 amino acids. The germline gives CDR1 GTSNPN, CDR2 SVGIG (reference sequence). The CDR3 nucleotides are TGTGCCTGGAATCCTAGCGGGAGACCTGGCGGGGAGCTGTTTTTT. Its protein is CAWNPSGRPGGELFF.

This clone came up a few times. The CDR3 region is CASSPTRLTGELFF. DNA of the CDR3: TGCGCCAGCAGCCCGACTAGACTAACCGGGGAGCTGTTTTTT. The J gene is TRBJ2-2, the V gene TRBV5-1, with a tentative D call TRBD2 (6 bases). CDR1 is SGHRS and CDR2 is YFSETQ in the germline V gene. V was pared by 4 bases and J by 5 bases, with 12 bases between. The CDR3 has 14 residues. The full variable domain, rest sourced from reference TRBV5-1 and TRBJ2-2, is KAGVTQTPRYLIKTRGQQVTLSCSPISGHRSVSWYQQTPGQGLQFLFEYFSETQRNKGNFPGRFSGRQFSNSRSEMNVSTLELGDSALYLCASSPTRLTGELFFGEGSRLTVL.

This clone has more than one count but fewer than ten. The gene calls are TRBV18 and TRBJ2-7, with D possibly TRBD1 on 5 matching bases. This CDR3 spans 16 amino acids. Trimming removed 4 bases at V and 0 bases at J, with 16 bases between. Germline CDR1 KGHSH, CDR2 LQKENI. Here the CDR3 DNA reads TGTGCCAGCTCACAAAGAGGACAAACAAACTCCTACGAGCAGTACTTC. As protein: CASSQRGQTNSYEQYF. The variable domain in full, with the rest retrieved from reference TRBV18 and TRBJ2-7, is NAGVMQNPRHLVRRRGQEARLRCSPMKGHSHVYWYRQLPEEGLKFMVYLQKENIIDESGMPKERFSAEFPKEGPSILRIQQVVRGDSAAYFCASSQRGQTNSYEQYFGPGTRLTVT.

The chain joins TRBV29-1 to TRBJ1-2, with 7 positions matching TRBD1. Germline V CDR1 and CDR2: SQVTM, ANQGSEA. This CDR3 is built from 15 residues. V lost 2 bases, J lost 8 bases, and 14 bases stayed unmatched. DNA of the CDR3: TGCAGCGTTGAACCGGGGACAGCGAGGACGGACGGCTACACCTTC. Translation gives CSVEPGTARTDGYTF.

The rearrangement uses TRBV3-1 (or the pseudogene TRBV3-2) and TRBJ2-4, with TRBD1 as a possible D gene (6 bases). This CDR3 region has 18 residues. From germline, CDR1 is LGHDT and CDR2 YNNKEL (reference sequence). Trimming took 0 bases from V and 2 from J, leaving 17 bases between them. CDR3 sequence: CASSQELDRKSPKNIQYF. CDR3 DNA: TGTGCCAGCAGCCAAGAATTAGACAGGAAAAGCCCCAAAAACATTCAGTACTTC.

The chain recombines TRBV3-1 (or the pseudogene TRBV3-2) with TRBJ1-2, with 12 bases aligning to TRBD1. This CDR3 has 16 amino acids. After removal of 4 bases from V and 5 bases from J, the junction contained 8 bases not matched to a gene. Germline lookup yields CDR1 LGHDT and CDR2 YNNKEL (reference sequence). CDR3 sequence (DNA): TGTGCCAGCAGCCGGGGACAGGGGGCGGCTAGTTATGGCTACACCTTC. Encoded protein: CASSRGQGAASYGYTF.

This sequence joins TRBV6-6 and TRBJ1-1; D is uncertain. This CDR3 is built from 13 residues. Germline V gives CDR1 MNHNY, CDR2 SVGAGI (reference sequence). Deletions cut 3 bases from V and 2 bases from J, with 7 bases between. CDR3 sequence: CASSYGPNTEAFF. CDR3 sequence (DNA): TGTGCCAGCAGTTATGGGCCCAACACTGAAGCTTTCTTT.

The J gene is TRBJ1-2, the V gene TRBV28; D is uncertain. Germline V gene sequence: CDR1 MDHEN, CDR2 SYDVKM. The CDR3 contains 16 residues. V was trimmed by 3 bases and J by 0 bases, leaving 14 bases between them. The CDR3 spells CASSLAGGRTNYGYTF. The CDR3 coding sequence is TGTGCCAGCAGTTTGGCGGGAGGCCGCACTAACTATGGCTACACCTTC.

The chain employs TRBV6-5 and TRBJ2-7, with 9 bases matching TRBD2. With 7 bases clipped from V and 3 bases from J, the junction kept 7 bases outside the gene matches. The CDR3 is 14 amino acids. Per germline, CDR1 MNHEY and CDR2 SVGAGI. CDR3 protein: CASKVAGADYEQYF. In DNA, the CDR3 is TGTGCCAGCAAAGTAGCGGGGGCGGACTACGAGCAGTACTTC.

The rearrangement links TRBV5-1 to TRBJ1-4, with a possible D match to TRBD1 (5 bases). Germline lookup yields CDR1 SGHRS and CDR2 YFSETQ. The CDR3 is 15 residues long. V dropped 4 bases and J dropped 6 bases, with 16 bases sitting between them. CDR3 in DNA: TGCGCCAGCAGCGCCCCGGGGGGGGGAGATGAAAAACTGTTTTTT. Its protein product is CASSAPGGGDEKLFF.